This TCR beta chain was profiled in a study of T cell responses to AZD1222 COVID-19 vaccine. The method was immunoSEQ multiplex PCR; TCRdb's version includes in-frame clones alone and lacks a portion of them. The table has about 140,000 clones, roughly nine tenths seen once. The CDR3 consists of 15 residues. V lost 4 bases and J lost 4, with 17 bases in between. Germline V gene lookup returns CDR1 LNHNV and CDR2 YYDKDF (reference sequence). Sequencing used peripheral blood, obtained 28 days after the second AZD1222 dose. The chain has TRBV15 and TRBJ2-7; D may be TRBD2 (6 bases). The sequence derives from an adult who received the AZD1222 COVID-19 vaccine. The CDR3 spells CATSKEGGDLYEQYF. For the CDR3, the DNA is TGTGCCACCAGCAAAGAGGGCGGGGACCTATACGAGCAGTACTTC.